This passage covers 20 T cell receptor beta chains from one sample sequenced in a study of blood T cells in healthy people across ages (dated by TCRdb to about 2015). Library preparation used 5' RACE. The data were produced on an Illumina HiSeq 2500. The second PCR ran for about 6 to 12 cycles and used a J-beta primer mix along with a sample-barcoded 5' primer. The raw public reads went through TCRdb reprocessing: fastp at Q25, MiXCR clone calling, in-frame beta chains kept. Under each unique CDR3 protein, matching rows form one entry showing the most common genes and DNA. This sample comprises approximately 700,000 distinct CDR3 sequences, less than 40% of them detected only once. Of the sample, 15% falls within the top ten clones. Sample: blood. These receptors all stem from a woman aged 80 or over in good health. Donor details come from another sample of the same person, matched by shared clones.

The chain couples TRBV7-2 to TRBJ2-5, with D perhaps TRBD2 (6 bases). The last part of the DNA fits TRBJ2-7 better; the J call may be wrong. This CDR3 has 15 residues. CDR1 is SGHTA, CDR2 FQGNSA, per germline. CDR3 nucleotides: TGTGCCAGCAGTGCCGTTCGGGGGAAGGGCTACGAGCAGTACTTC. Translation: CASSAVRGKGYEQYF.

This clonotype was seen at least ten times. The chain carries TRBV2 and TRBJ2-1; TRBD2 agrees at 11 bases. The V gene end was trimmed by 6 bases and the J gene end by 4 bases; junction bases not matched to a gene: 11. The germline V gene encodes CDR1 SNHLY and CDR2 FYNNEI. The CDR3 is 17 residues long. CDR3 nucleotide sequence: TGTGCCAGCAGCCTACCACTAGCGGGGGAGGGATACAATGAGCAGTTCTTC. Protein product: CASSLPLAGEGYNEQFF.

This clonotype was counted a few times. The genes are TRBV20-1 and TRBJ1-4, with D uncertain. The germline V gene encodes CDR1 DFQATT and CDR2 SNEGSKA (reference sequence). The CDR3 totals 15 residues. V was trimmed by 3 bases and J by 8 bases, leaving 19 bases between them. In nucleotides, the CDR3 is TGCAGTGCTAGCCCCCCGAGCGGCGGACGGGAAAAACTGTTTTTT. As protein: CSASPPSGGREKLFF.

As to this clonotype: This may be a read error, as it is one base from a much larger clone. This chain joins TRBV5-4 and TRBJ1-2; D ambiguous. This CDR3 is 13 amino acids long. Germline V gene sequence: CDR1 SGHNT, CDR2 YYREEE (reference sequence). In nucleotides, the CDR3 is TGTGCCAGCAGCCCGCAGGAAATCTATGGCTACATCTTC. Protein: CASSPQEIYGYIF.

The rearrangement uses TRBV7-9 and TRBJ2-5; tentatively, D is TRBD2 (6 bases). V was pared by 2 bases and J by 2 bases, with 12 bases between. CDR1 is SEHNR, CDR2 FQNEAQ, per germline (reference sequence). This CDR3 comprises 15 residues. The CDR3 here is CASSLKQGGQETQYF. The DNA for the CDR3 is TGTGCCAGCAGCTTAAAGCAGGGAGGACAAGAGACCCAGTACTTC.

This clonotype showed up many times. The genes are TRBV12-3 or TRBV12-4 and TRBJ1-2, with D maybe TRBD1 (5 bases). The CDR3 extends over 12 amino acids. Between the trimmed V and J ends, which lost 5 bases and 6 bases, there was a span of 10 bases. CDR3 amino acids: CASSPDRDGYTF. As DNA, the CDR3 is TGTGCCAGCAGTCCCGACAGAGATGGCTACACCTTC.

As to this clonotype: One end of the junction fails to match germline, which may point to a read error. The genes are TRBV13 and TRBJ2-3; D may be TRBD2 (5 bases). Per germline, CDR1 PRHDT and CDR2 FYEKMQ (reference sequence). This CDR3 has 12 amino acids. The CDR3 loop reads CVSSLSGGTQYF. The CDR3, as DNA: TGTGTCAGCAGCTTAAGTGGAGGTACGCAGTATTTT.

The chain uses TRBV9 and TRBJ2-3; D gene ambiguous. V dropped 3 bases and J dropped 4 bases, with 9 bases sitting between them. There are 13 residues in the CDR3. Germline V gene sequence: CDR1 SGDLS, CDR2 YYNGEE. As DNA, the CDR3 is TGTGCCAGCAGCGCCCTGTCCCCAGATACGCAGTATTTT. Translating gives CASSALSPDTQYF.

This clonotype was found a few times. The rearrangement links TRBV6-5 to TRBJ1-1; D unclear. Germline CDR1 reads MNHEY; CDR2 reads SVGAGI. Trimming removed 4 bases at V and 9 bases at J, with 9 bases between. The CDR3 sequence is 11 residues long. The CDR3 DNA sequence: TGTGCCAGCAGTTCCCTTAGGCAAGCTTTCTTT. It codes for CASSSLRQAFF.

This clonotype was counted at least ten times. The chain has TRBV6-2 or TRBV6-3 and TRBJ1-5, with TRBD1 matching 9 bases. J lost 3 bases, V lost 0 bases, and 6 bases had no gene match. The CDR3 has 17 residues. CDR1 MNHEY and CDR2 SVGEGT come from the germline V gene. CDR3 sequence (DNA): TGTGCCAGCAGTTACTCGATGGGACAGGGTAACAATCAGCCCCAGCATTTT. Amino acids: CASSYSMGQGNNQPQHF.

CDR3 residues: CSVEDRELAGGTQYF. CDR3 coding DNA: TGCAGCGTTGAGGACCGGGAACTAGCGGGGGGGACCCAGTACTTC. The rearrangement uses TRBV29-1 and TRBJ2-4; TRBD2 matches 12 bases. The J call is uncertain, as TRBJ2-5 better fits the DNA end. Germline CDR1 is SQVTM and CDR2 is ANQGSEA. The CDR3 covers 15 residues.

A single count supports this clonotype. At one end, the junction sequence differs from germline, possibly due to a read error. This chain uses TRBV7-2 with TRBJ1-6; no definite D call. CDR3 length: 15 residues. The germline CDR1 and CDR2 sequences are SGHTA and FQGNSA. The CDR3 DNA is TGTGCCAGCAGCTTATTCACGAGACAAGGTTCACCCCCCCACTTT. Amino acid sequence: CASSLFTRQGSPPHF.

As regards this clonotype: Given a much more abundant clone one base away, this may be a read error. The J gene is TRBJ2-5, the V gene TRBV20-1, with 13 bases aligning to TRBD2. Germline CDR1 and CDR2: DFQATT and SNEGSKA (reference sequence). The CDR3 spans 17 residues. Germline trimming cut 0 bases from V and 11 bases from J; bases unmatched to any gene: 15. The CDR3 spells CSAREELAGGDYNEQYF. As DNA, the CDR3 is TGCAGTGCTAGAGAGGAACTAGCGGGGGGGGATTACAATGAGCAGTACTTC.

The chain couples TRBV5-1 to TRBJ2-3; 8 nucleotides match TRBD1. The CDR3 has 16 residues. After removal of 0 bases from V and 3 bases from J, the junction contained 6 bases not matched to a gene. Germline V CDR1 and CDR2: SGHRS, YFSETQ. CDR3 in DNA: TGCGCCAGCAGCTTGGATTTGGACAGGGAGACAGATACGCAGTATTTT. Protein: CASSLDLDRETDTQYF. The full variable domain, in which reference TRBV5-1 and TRBJ2-3 provide the parts outside the CDR3, is KAGVTQTPRYLIKTRGQQVTLSCSPISGHRSVSWYQQTPGQGLQFLFEYFSETQRNKGNFPGRFSGRQFSNSRSEMNVSTLELGDSALYLCASSLDLDRETDTQYFGPGTRLTVL.

Of note for this clonotype: A clone one base away is much larger, so this may be a read error. The chain uses TRBV12-3 or TRBV12-4 and TRBJ1-6; D uncertain. This CDR3 is built from 13 residues. The CDR3 is CASRLAREAPLHF. The CDR3 nucleotides read TGTGCCAGCAGGTTAGCTCGGGAGGCTCCCCTCCACTTT.

A word on this clonotype: A much larger clone differs by one base, so this may be a read error. The CDR3: CAVSVTDNEQFF. The CDR3 DNA follows: TGTGCCGTCAGCGTGACTGACAATGAGCAGTTCTTC. J is TRBJ2-1 and V is TRBV10-3; D is ambiguous. The CDR3 extends over 12 amino acids. Germline V gene sequence: CDR1 ENHRY, CDR2 SYGVKD.

This clonotype has a count of ten or more. The chain links TRBV7-2 to TRBJ1-2, with TRBD1 as a possible D gene (5 bases). Trimming shortened V by 1 base and J by 4 bases, and 10 bases separated the two germline ends. This CDR3 is 14 amino acids long. The germline V gene has CDR1 SGHTA and CDR2 FQGNSA. In nucleotides, the CDR3 is TGTGCCAGCAGCTTAGGGCCGGGGCCCTATGGCTACACCTTC. Its protein is CASSLGPGPYGYTF.

This rearrangement joins TRBV2 to TRBJ1-1, with 7 bases fitting TRBD1. The V segment lost 3 bases and the J segment 3 bases; nucleotides outside the gene matches: 4. The germline V gene encodes CDR1 SNHLY and CDR2 FYNNEI. The CDR3 has 14 amino acids. CDR3 region: CASSDRGGYTEAFF. CDR3 nucleotides: TGTGCCAGCAGTGATCGAGGGGGCTACACTGAAGCTTTCTTT. The full variable domain, completed using reference TRBV2 and TRBJ1-1, is EPEVTQTPSHQVTQMGQEVILRCVPISNHLYFYWYRQILGQKVEFLVSFYNNEISEKSEIFDDQFSVERPDGSNFTLKIRSTKLEDSAMYFCASSDRGGYTEAFFGQGTRLTVV.

This clonotype appeared a few times. This rearrangement joins TRBV20-1 to TRBJ2-5; possibly TRBD2 for D (6 bases). The germline V and J ends were trimmed by 5 bases and 7 bases, with 23 bases remaining between them. The CDR3 contains 15 residues. Germline loops: CDR1 DFQATT, CDR2 SNEGSKA (reference sequence). The CDR3, as DNA: TGCAGTGCTTTGGGTAGCGCTAGGCTGGAGGGGACCCAGTACTTC. Residues: CSALGSARLEGTQYF.

This clonotype was seen at least ten times. The chain employs TRBV6-5 and TRBJ1-2; TRBD1 matches at 8 bases. Germline V lookup: CDR1 MNHEY, CDR2 SVGAGI. V lost 10 bases to trimming and J lost 7 bases; unmatched junction nucleotides: 8. CDR3 size: 12 residues. CDR3 in DNA: TGTGCCACACGGACAGGGTTGCTTGGCTACACCTTC. Amino acid sequence: CATRTGLLGYTF.